The 4 T cell receptor beta chains in this list originate from one sample, sequenced in a study of siplizumab effects on memory and regulatory T cells. Their antigen targets remain unknown. Mixed lymphocyte reaction cells were cocultured at 37°C for about 6 days. Method: immunoSEQ multiplex PCR; TCRdb's copy keeps in-frame clones and lacks some. The table lists some 9,900 clones, around 45% of them singletons. The sequencing input was CFSE-low (dividing) CD8+ T cells sorted from an allogeneic mixed lymphocyte reaction. These receptors were taken from a human donor in good health; the cells came from an allogeneic mixed lymphocyte reaction.

The chain couples TRBV29-1 to TRBJ2-7; possible D gene TRBD2, 6 bases. CDR1 is SQVTM and CDR2 is ANQGSEA in the germline V gene. This CDR3 is 12 amino acids long. Trimming took 0 bases from V and 5 from J, leaving 8 bases between them. The CDR3 is CSVEEGGDEQYF. CDR3 coding DNA: TGCAGCGTTGAAGAGGGCGGGGACGAGCAGTACTTC.

The chain couples TRBV6-5 to TRBJ2-5; no firm D call. The better agreement between TRBJ2-7 and the DNA end casts doubt on the J call. This CDR3 is built from 13 residues. The germline gives CDR1 MNHEY, CDR2 SVGAGI. In DNA, the CDR3 is TGTGCCAGCAGTTACGGCGCAAGCTACGAGCAGTACTTC. The encoded protein is CASSYGASYEQYF.

This clone is medium-sized by share. The chain combines TRBV9 with TRBJ2-5, with D tentatively TRBD2 (6 bases). Germline CDR1 reads SGDLS; CDR2 reads YYNGEE. The CDR3 is 14 residues long. V was cut by 5 bases and J by 1 base, with 12 bases left in between. As DNA, the CDR3 is TGTGCCAGCAGTGCCCAGGGACTCCAAGAGACCCAGTACTTC. Amino acids: CASSAQGLQETQYF. The full variable domain, rest sourced from reference TRBV9 and TRBJ2-5, is DSGVTQTPKHLITATGQRVTLRCSPRSGDLSVYWYQQSLDQGLQFLIQYYNGEERAKGNILERFSAQQFPDLHSELNLSSLELGDSALYFCASSAQGLQETQYFGPGTRLLVL.

CDR3 residues: CASSRGGNQPQHF. In DNA form, the CDR3 reads TGTGCCAGCAGCCGAGGGGGCAATCAGCCCCAGCATTTT. J is TRBJ1-5 and V is TRBV5-6; TRBD1 might be the D (5 bases). CDR1 SGHDT and CDR2 YYEEEE come from the germline V gene. The V and J ends lost 4 bases and 2 bases respectively, with 7 bases between them. This CDR3 spans 13 amino acids.